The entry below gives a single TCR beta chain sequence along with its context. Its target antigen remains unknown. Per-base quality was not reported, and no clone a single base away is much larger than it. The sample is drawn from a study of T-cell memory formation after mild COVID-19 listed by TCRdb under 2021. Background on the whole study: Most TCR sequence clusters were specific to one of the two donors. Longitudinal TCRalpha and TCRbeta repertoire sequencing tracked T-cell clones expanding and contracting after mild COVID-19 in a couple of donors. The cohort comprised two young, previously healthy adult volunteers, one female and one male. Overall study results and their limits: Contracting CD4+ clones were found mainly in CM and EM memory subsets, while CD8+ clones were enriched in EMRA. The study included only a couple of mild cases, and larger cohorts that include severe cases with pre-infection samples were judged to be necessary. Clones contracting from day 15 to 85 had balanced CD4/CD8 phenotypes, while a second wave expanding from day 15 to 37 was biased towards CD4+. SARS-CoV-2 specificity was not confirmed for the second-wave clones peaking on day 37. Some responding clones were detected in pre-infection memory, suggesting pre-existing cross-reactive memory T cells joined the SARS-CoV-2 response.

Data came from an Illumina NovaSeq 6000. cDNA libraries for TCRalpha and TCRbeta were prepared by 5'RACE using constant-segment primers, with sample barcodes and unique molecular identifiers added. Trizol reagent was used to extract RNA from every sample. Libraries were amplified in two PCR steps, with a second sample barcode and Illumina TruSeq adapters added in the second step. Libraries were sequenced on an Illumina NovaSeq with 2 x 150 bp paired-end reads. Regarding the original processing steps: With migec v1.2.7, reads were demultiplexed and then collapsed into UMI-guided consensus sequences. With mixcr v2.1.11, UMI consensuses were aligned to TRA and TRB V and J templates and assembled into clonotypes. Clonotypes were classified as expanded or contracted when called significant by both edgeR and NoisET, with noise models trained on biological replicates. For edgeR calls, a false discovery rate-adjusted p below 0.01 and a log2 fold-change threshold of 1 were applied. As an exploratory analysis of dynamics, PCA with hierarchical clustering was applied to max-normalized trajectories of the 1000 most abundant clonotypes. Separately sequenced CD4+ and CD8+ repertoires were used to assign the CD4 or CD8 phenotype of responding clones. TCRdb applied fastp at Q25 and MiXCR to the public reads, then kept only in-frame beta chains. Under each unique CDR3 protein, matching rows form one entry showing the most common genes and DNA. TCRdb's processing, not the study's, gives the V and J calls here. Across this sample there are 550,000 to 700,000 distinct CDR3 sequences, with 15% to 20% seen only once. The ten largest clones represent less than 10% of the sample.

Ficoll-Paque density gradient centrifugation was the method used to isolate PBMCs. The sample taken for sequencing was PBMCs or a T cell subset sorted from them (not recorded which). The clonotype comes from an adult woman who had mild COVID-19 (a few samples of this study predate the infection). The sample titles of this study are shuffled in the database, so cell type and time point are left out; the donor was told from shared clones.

In nucleotide form, the sequence is TGTGCCAGCAGCAATATAGCGGGGGGCTTCAATTACAATGAGCAGTTCTTC. This yields the protein CASSNIAGGFNYNEQFF. The rearrangement joined TRBV7-3 to TRBJ2-1; 10 of the junction bases match TRBD2. From a lookup of the germline V gene, CDR1 and CDR2 are SGHTA and FQGTGA. The CDR3 contains 17 residues, cysteine and phenylalanine counted. The DNA shown is the 51-base CDR3, in frame from base 1. Compared with germline, V lacks 5 bases and J lacks 4 bases; bases without a gene match: 11. When the CDR3 is completed using the reference TRBV7-3 and TRBJ2-1 genes on either side, the full variable domain is GAGVSQTPSNKVTEKGKYVELRCDPISGHTALYWYRQSLGQGPEFLIYFQGTGAADDSGLPNDRFFAVRPEGSVSTLKIQRTERGDSAVYLCASSNIAGGFNYNEQFFGPGTRLTVL.